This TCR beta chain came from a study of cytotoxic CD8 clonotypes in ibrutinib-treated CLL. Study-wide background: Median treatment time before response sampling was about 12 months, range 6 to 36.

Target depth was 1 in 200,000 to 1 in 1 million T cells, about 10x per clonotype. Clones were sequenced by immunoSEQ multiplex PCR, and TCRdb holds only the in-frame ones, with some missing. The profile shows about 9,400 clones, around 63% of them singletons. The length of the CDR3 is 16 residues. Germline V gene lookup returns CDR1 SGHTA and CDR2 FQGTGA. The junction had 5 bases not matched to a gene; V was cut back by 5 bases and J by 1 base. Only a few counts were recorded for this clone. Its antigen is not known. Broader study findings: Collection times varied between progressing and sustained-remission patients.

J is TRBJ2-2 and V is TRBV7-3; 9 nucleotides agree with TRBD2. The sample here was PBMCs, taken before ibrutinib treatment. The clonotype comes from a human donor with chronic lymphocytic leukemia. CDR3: CASSVSGGLNTGELFF. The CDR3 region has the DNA TGTGCCAGCAGCGTGAGCGGGGGGCTGAACACCGGGGAGCTGTTTTTT.